These 32 T cell receptor beta chains came from one sample sequenced in a study of blood T cell repertoires in COVID-19. Method: immunoSEQ multiplex PCR; TCRdb's copy keeps in-frame clones and lacks some. Altogether 150,000 to 200,000 clones are present, roughly four fifths being singletons, with the ten largest covering about 12%. Sequenced: PBMCs or T cells enriched from blood (not recorded which). The receptor set was obtained from a man aged 40-50 years who had recovered from COVID-19.

V is TRBV7-9 and J is TRBJ1-3; 7 bases are a match to TRBD1. The germline gives CDR1 SEHNR, CDR2 FQNEAQ (reference sequence). Trimming at V came to 3 bases and at J to 7 bases, leaving 6 bases not matched to a gene. The CDR3 consists of 14 residues. CDR3 sequence (DNA): TGTGCCAGCAGCTTCGGGACAGATGGGAACACCATATATTTT. Protein product: CASSFGTDGNTIYF.

The chain recombines TRBV5-1 with TRBJ2-5; D uncertain. V lost 0 bases and J 3 bases, leaving 9 bases between the germline ends. CDR1 is SGHRS and CDR2 is YFSETQ in the germline V gene. The CDR3 sequence is 14 residues long. CDR3 protein: CASSLVPEKETQYF. In nucleotides, the CDR3 is TGCGCCAGCAGCTTGGTTCCGGAGAAAGAGACCCAGTACTTC.

This chain uses TRBV6-5 with TRBJ2-5, with a tentative D call TRBD2 (6 bases). The length of the CDR3 is 13 residues. The ends were cut back, 6 bases at V and 8 bases at J, with 16 bases in the middle. Per the germline V gene, CDR1 is MNHEY and CDR2 is SVGAGI. CDR3 loop: CASSSRDSATQYF. The CDR3, as DNA: TGTGCCAGCAGCTCCCGGGACTCGGCCACCCAGTACTTC.

V usage is TRBV6-5 and J usage is TRBJ2-2; 12 nucleotides match TRBD2. J was trimmed by 7 bases and V by 4 bases; bases with no gene match: 4. There are 15 residues in the CDR3. Germline V gene sequence: CDR1 MNHEY, CDR2 SVGAGI. The CDR3 protein is CASSSLAGGGGELFF. Written as DNA, the CDR3 is TGTGCCAGCAGTTCGCTAGCGGGAGGGGGCGGGGAGCTGTTTTTT.

This chain uses TRBV30 with TRBJ2-7; D is unclear. Trimming shortened V by 2 bases and J by 2 bases, and 7 bases separated the two germline ends. The CDR3 is 12 amino acids. The germline gives CDR1 GTSNPN, CDR2 SVGIG (reference sequence). The CDR3 nucleotides read TGTGCCTGGAGTCGCGGCCCCTACGAGCAGTACGTC. This sequence encodes CAWSRGPYEQYV.

This chain joins TRBV4-1 and TRBJ2-1; the match to TRBD2 covers 9 bases. Germline V gene sequence: CDR1 MGHRA, CDR2 YSYEKL. CDR3 size: 15 residues. V gave up 2 bases and J gave up 5 bases; unmatched junction bases: 4. CDR3 nucleotides: TGCGCCAGCAGCCAACTAGCGGGACTAAACAATGAGCAGTTCTTC. Translated: CASSQLAGLNNEQFF.

This clone has only a few counts. The chain carries TRBV4-3 and TRBJ2-2, with D perhaps matching TRBD2 (7 bases). Germline V CDR1 and CDR2: LGHNA, YSLEER. CDR3 length equals 14 residues. Trimming removed 2 bases from V and 4 bases from J, with 8 bases in between. The CDR3 protein is CASSQRGGTGELFF. CDR3 in DNA: TGCGCCAGCAGCCAAAGGGGGGGCACCGGGGAGCTGTTTTTT.

The chain recombines TRBV11-1 with TRBJ1-2; D may be TRBD1 (5 bases). V shed 3 bases and J shed 1 base, with 9 bases lying between them. The CDR3 totals 14 residues. Germline CDR1 SGHAT, CDR2 FQDESV (reference sequence). The DNA for the CDR3 is TGTGCCAGCAGCTTCAACCAGGGTAACTATGGCTACACCTTC. Residues: CASSFNQGNYGYTF.

On this clone itself: The junction and the germline gene differ at one end; a read error may be behind it. The chain uses TRBV6-1 and TRBJ2-3; 10 bases agree with TRBD2. Germline CDR1 and CDR2: MNHNS and SASEGT. This CDR3 has 15 residues. CDR3 sequence: CASSDGLAGAGTQYF. CDR3 bases: TGTGCCAGTAGTGATGGGCTAGCGGGAGCCGGTACGCAGTATTTT.

This clone appeared a single time. CDR3 nucleotides: TGTGCCAGCAGTTTAGGGACAGCCTTCCCCGAGCAGTACTTC. Its translation: CASSLGTAFPEQYF. V usage is TRBV27 and J usage is TRBJ2-7; 7 bases are shared with TRBD1. From germline, CDR1 is MNHEY and CDR2 SMNVEV (reference sequence). The CDR3 totals 14 residues. The V segment lost 2 bases and the J segment 6 bases; nucleotides outside the gene matches: 7.

This clone appeared a single time. The chain carries TRBV5-4 and TRBJ2-7; TRBD1 agrees at 7 bases. Germline CDR1 and CDR2: SGHNT and YYREEE (reference sequence). CDR3 length: 15 amino acids. The V and J ends lost 5 bases and 2 bases, in that order; junction bases with no gene match: 10. This chain's CDR3 is CASSLQGRQPYEQYF. The CDR3, as DNA: TGTGCCAGCAGTCTACAGGGGCGGCAGCCCTACGAGCAGTACTTC.

This clone was seen a few times. The chain links TRBV18 to TRBJ1-1, with D unclear. From germline, CDR1 is KGHSH and CDR2 LQKENI. The CDR3 has 15 amino acids. V was shortened by 4 bases and J by 1 base, with 13 bases between the two germline ends. CDR3 in amino acids: CASSLFTDPNTEAFF. CDR3 DNA sequence: TGTGCCAGCTCACTTTTTACAGACCCGAACACTGAAGCTTTCTTT.

The chain has TRBV3-1 (or the pseudogene TRBV3-2) and TRBJ1-3; 8 bases are a match to TRBD1. V dropped 3 bases and J dropped 10; count of bases not matched to a gene: 14. Germline values: CDR1 LGHDT, CDR2 YNNKEL (reference sequence). The CDR3 contains 16 residues. This CDR3 reads CASSHEPGGAGQTIYF. In nucleotides, the CDR3 is TGTGCCAGCAGCCACGAGCCAGGGGGCGCGGGGCAGACCATATATTTT.

The chain employs TRBV5-1 and TRBJ2-5, with 9 nucleotides matching TRBD1. The V gene's germline CDR1 is SGHRS and CDR2 YFSETQ. The junction had 4 bases not matched to a gene; V was cut back by 7 bases and J by 3 bases. CDR3 size: 13 residues. The DNA of the CDR3 is TGCGCCAGCGACAGGGGGGGGAAAGAGACCCAGTACTTC. Translating it yields CASDRGGKETQYF.

The CDR3 region is CASSQGTAAGANVLTF. In DNA, the CDR3 is TGCGCCAGCAGCCAAGGGACAGCTGCAGGGGCCAACGTCCTGACTTTC. This chain connects TRBV4-1 to TRBJ2-6, with D perhaps matching TRBD1 (6 bases). CDR3 length: 16 residues. V gave up 1 base and J gave up 4 bases, with 11 bases separating them. The germline CDR1 and CDR2 sequences are MGHRA and YSYEKL.

The CDR3 DNA reads as TGTGCCAGCAGCTTAGGGTCGGTTGAGACCCAGTACTTC. It specifies CASSLGSVETQYF. The chain has TRBV7-9 and TRBJ2-5; no firm D call. CDR1 and CDR2 (germline): SEHNR, FQNEAQ (reference sequence). The CDR3 length is 13 residues. Trimming removed 1 base at V and 5 bases at J, with 8 bases between.

The V and J genes are TRBV4-3 and TRBJ2-7; 9 bases match TRBD1. The ends lost 8 bases at V and 4 bases at J; junction bases unmatched: 12. CDR3 length: 15 amino acids. The germline gives CDR1 LGHNA, CDR2 YSLEER. The CDR3 protein is CASGQGRGAIYEQYF. The CDR3 region has the DNA TGCGCCAGCGGACAGGGGAGGGGCGCAATTTACGAGCAGTACTTC.

The rearrangement links TRBV6-5 to TRBJ2-7; TRBD2 matches at 9 bases. The V gene's germline CDR1 is MNHEY and CDR2 SVGAGI. The junction had 5 bases not matched to a gene; V was cut back by 5 bases and J by 0 bases. CDR3 size: 15 residues. The CDR3 nucleotides are TGTGCCAGCAGTACTGGACTAGCGCCCTCCTACGAGCAGTACTTC. This gives the protein CASSTGLAPSYEQYF.

The chain links TRBV19 to TRBJ2-5; TRBD1 aligns across 7 bases. Germline CDR1 reads LNHDA; CDR2 reads SQIVND (reference sequence). CDR3 length: 14 residues. V shed 4 bases and J 2 bases; nucleotides not matched to a gene: 4. CDR3 amino acids: CASSRQGVQETQYF. In DNA form, the CDR3 reads TGTGCCAGTAGTAGACAGGGTGTACAAGAGACCCAGTACTTC.

The V gene is TRBV3-1 (or the pseudogene TRBV3-2), the J gene TRBJ2-1; 10 nucleotides align to TRBD2. The CDR3 runs 16 residues. Losses at the gene ends were 2 bases for V and 8 bases for J; bases not matched to a gene: 9. CDR1 is LGHDT, CDR2 YNNKEL, per germline (reference sequence). The CDR3 nucleotides read TGTGCCAGCAGCCAACCCGGGACTAGCGCTGCCGATGAGCAGTTCTTC. Encoded protein: CASSQPGTSAADEQFF.

The chain is built from TRBV7-3 and TRBJ1-2; D gene uncertain. Deletions cut 5 bases from V and 4 bases from J, with 11 bases between. The germline CDR1 and CDR2 sequences are SGHTA and FQGTGA. CDR3 length: 13 amino acids. CDR3 in amino acids: CASSPPGVYGYTF. The CDR3 bases are TGTGCCAGCAGCCCCCCCGGGGTCTATGGCTACACCTTC. Using reference TRBV7-3 and TRBJ1-2 for the parts outside the CDR3, the full variable domain is GAGVSQTPSNKVTEKGKYVELRCDPISGHTALYWYRQSLGQGPEFLIYFQGTGAADDSGLPNDRFFAVRPEGSVSTLKIQRTERGDSAVYLCASSPPGVYGYTFGSGTRLTVV.

The V and J genes are TRBV2 and TRBJ2-2, with 9 bases fitting TRBD1. CDR3 length: 16 residues. Trimming cost V 5 bases and J 0 bases; bases outside gene matches: 4. CDR1 is SNHLY, CDR2 FYNNEI, per germline. The CDR3 spells CASSLQGAANTGELFF. CDR3 DNA sequence: TGTGCCAGCAGTTTACAGGGGGCAGCGAACACCGGGGAGCTGTTTTTT.

The V gene is TRBV4-2, the J gene TRBJ1-5; 9 bases are a match to TRBD1. CDR1 is LGHNA and CDR2 is YNFKEQ in the germline V gene. The ends lost 4 bases at V and 4 bases at J; junction bases unmatched: 2. The CDR3 runs 14 residues. The CDR3 protein is CASSRGQGNQPQHF. In DNA, the CDR3 is TGTGCCAGCAGCCGCGGACAGGGGAATCAGCCCCAGCATTTT.

The chain employs TRBV5-1 and TRBJ2-2; 7 bases agree with TRBD1. Trimming cost V 5 bases and J 0 bases; bases outside gene matches: 4. Germline V gives CDR1 SGHRS, CDR2 YFSETQ. This CDR3 has 15 amino acids. DNA for the CDR3: TGCGCCAGCAGTCCGGACAGGCCGAACACCGGGGAGCTGTTTTTT. The encoded protein is CASSPDRPNTGELFF.

The chain joins TRBV13 to TRBJ2-1; tentatively, D is TRBD2 (6 bases). CDR3 length equals 18 residues. In germline, CDR1 is PRHDT, CDR2 FYEKMQ (reference sequence). The V gene lost 5 bases and the J gene lost 0 bases, with 20 bases spanning the gap. The CDR3 spells CASSPPRGTVSSYNEQFF. DNA for the CDR3: TGTGCCAGCAGCCCGCCCCGCGGGACGGTTAGCTCCTACAATGAGCAGTTCTTC.

The rearrangement links TRBV5-6 to TRBJ1-1; a weak D match, TRBD1 (5 bases). Germline CDR1 and CDR2: SGHDT and YYEEEE. The CDR3 contains 14 residues. V shed 0 bases and J shed 4 bases, with 10 bases lying between them. CDR3 protein: CASSLAGGGTEAFF. The CDR3 DNA follows: TGTGCCAGCAGCTTGGCCGGGGGGGGCACTGAAGCTTTCTTT.

The rearrangement joins TRBV28 to TRBJ2-5, with 12 bases fitting TRBD2. After removal of 0 bases from V and 4 bases from J, the junction contained 3 bases not matched to a gene. CDR1 and CDR2 from the germline V gene are MDHEN and SYDVKM. CDR3 length: 16 residues. Here the CDR3 DNA reads TGTGCCAGCAGTTTATGGACTAGCGGGAGTGGAGAGACCCAGTACTTC. Its protein is CASSLWTSGSGETQYF. Drawing the rest from reference TRBV28 and TRBJ2-5, the complete variable domain is DVKVTQSSRYLVKRTGEKVFLECVQDMDHENMFWYRQDPGLGLRLIYFSYDVKMKEKGDIPEGYSVSREKKERFSLILESASTNQTSMYLCASSLWTSGSGETQYFGPGTRLLVL.

The chain combines TRBV1 with TRBJ1-6; the DNA was not compared with TRBD1, the D call given in the table. TRBV1 is labeled a pseudogene. This CDR3 spans 22 amino acids. As DNA, the CDR3 is TGCACCAGCAGCCATCCCTTTGCCCCACCGGGACAGGGAAGCTCCTATAATTCACCCCTCCACTTT. Translation: CTSSHPFAPPGQGSSYNSPLHF.

The chain is built from TRBV20-1 and TRBJ2-1; D possibly corresponds to TRBD1 (6 bases). With 6 bases removed from V and 7 bases from J, the gap between germline ends came to 10 bases. The CDR3 sequence is 11 residues long. Germline lookup yields CDR1 DFQATT and CDR2 SNEGSKA (reference sequence). Here the CDR3 reads CSAQGYNEQFF. CDR3 in DNA: TGCAGTGCCCAGGGGTATAATGAGCAGTTCTTC.

J is TRBJ1-5 and V is TRBV28; perhaps TRBD1 as D (6 bases). Trimming removed 5 bases from V and 8 bases from J, with 16 bases in between. The CDR3 spans 14 residues. The germline V gene has CDR1 MDHEN and CDR2 SYDVKM. The DNA of the CDR3 is TGTGCCAGCAGTGTCGGGCAGGGGAATAAGCCCCAGCATTTT. This translates into CASSVGQGNKPQHF.

The chain uses TRBV5-4 and TRBJ2-5; the D gene is possibly TRBD2 (6 bases). The CDR3 sequence is 14 residues long. Germline V CDR1 and CDR2: SGHNT, YYREEE (reference sequence). With 1 base removed from V and 2 bases from J, the gap between germline ends came to 9 bases. The CDR3 DNA sequence: TGTGCCAGCAGCTTGTTCGGGGGACAAGAGACCCAGTACTTC. Its protein product is CASSLFGGQETQYF.

The rearrangement joins TRBV3-1 (or the pseudogene TRBV3-2) to TRBJ2-7; perhaps TRBD1 as D (5 bases). This CDR3 spans 14 amino acids. The V end was cut by 1 base, the J end by 2 bases, with 9 bases between. Germline CDR1 reads LGHDT; CDR2 reads YNNKEL (reference sequence). The chain's CDR3 is CASSQGQGTYEQYF. CDR3 bases: TGTGCCAGCAGCCAAGGTCAGGGAACCTACGAGCAGTACTTC.